The 6 T cell receptor beta chains listed next were all sequenced from one sample in a study of T cell clonality in common variable immunodeficiency (dated by TCRdb to about 2015). Library construction relied on the immunoSEQ multiplex PCR assay. In TCRdb, the immuneACCESS table is reduced to in-frame sequences with V and J assigned. These tables do not hold every clone; where another copy was compared, an unresolved V gene accounts for under half, and the others remain unexplained. The sample records about 81,000 clones, none occurring a single time. About 0.8% of the sample belongs to the ten largest clones. The sequencing sample was made of peripheral blood mononuclear cells. The receptors here all came from a person aged 18 to 75 in good health.

This clone was seen repeatedly, ten times or more. Read coverage stops 3 residues before the CDR3 terminus; the germline J gene supplies the remainder. This chain joins TRBV27 and TRBJ2-1, with D possibly matching TRBD2 (6 bases). V gave up 6 bases and J gave up 5 bases, with 17 bases separating them. The CDR3 consists of 15 residues. Germline CDR1 reads MNHEY; CDR2 reads SMNVEV (reference sequence). Here the CDR3 reads CASRKAGPTHNEQFF. CDR3 DNA, as far as it was read: TGTGCCAGCAGGAAAGCGGGCCCTACTCACAATGAG.

This clone was detected many times. The junction departs from the called germline gene at one end, perhaps through a read error. The observed sequence ends 3 residues before the CDR3 terminus, with the missing tail filled in from the germline J gene. The chain employs TRBV4-2 and TRBJ1-2, with D unresolved. Germline V gene lookup returns CDR1 LGHNA and CDR2 YNFKEQ. The CDR3 is 15 amino acids. CDR3 region: CASSQEATTPYGYTF. CDR3 DNA (partial): TGCGCCAGCAGCCAAGAAGCCACGACTCCCTATGGC.

This clone occurred a few times. Germline is not matched at one junction end, which may reflect a read error. The read terminates 3 residues before the CDR3 end, so the remaining end is supplied by the germline J gene. The chain couples TRBV7-7 to TRBJ2-7, with TRBD2 identical over 8 bases. Germline V gene data show CDR1 as SSHAT and CDR2 as FNYEAQ (reference sequence). The length of the CDR3 is 16 residues. The covered CDR3 bases are TGTGCTAGCAGCCCCCTCCCGGGACTAGTAAATTACGAG. It codes for CASSPLPGLVNYE. Given in full, the CDR3 is CASSPLPGLVNYEQYF.

The sample holds many counts of this clone. Incomplete CDR3 DNA: TGTGCCAGCAGTTTGGACACATTCTACGAG. Translation gives CASSLDTFYE. In full, the CDR3 is CASSLDTFYEQYF. The chain uses TRBV28 and TRBJ2-7; TRBD1 might be the D (5 bases). The read falls 3 residues short of the CDR3 end, and the missing part is taken from the germline J gene. The CDR3 is 13 amino acids. Deletions cut 3 bases from V and 3 bases from J, with 9 bases between. Germline CDR1 and CDR2: MDHEN and SYDVKM.

This clone was detected ten times or more. With the read ending 3 residues before the CDR3 end, the germline J gene is used to fill in that end. The chain has TRBV20-1 and TRBJ2-3; 14 positions agree with TRBD2. Germline CDR1 and CDR2: DFQATT and SNEGSKA (reference sequence). After removal of 3 bases from V and 8 bases from J, the junction contained 7 bases not matched to a gene. The CDR3 is 15 residues long. This CDR3 is CSASPTSGRASTQYF. The DNA read from the CDR3 is TGCAGTGCTAGCCCGACTAGCGGGAGGGCGTCTACG.

This clone was detected many times. Coverage ceases 3 residues before the CDR3 finishes, and the germline J gene fills in the end. V gene TRBV7-2 combines with J gene TRBJ2-5, with 8 bases matching TRBD2. The V gene's germline CDR1 is SGHTA and CDR2 FQGNSA. The CDR3 is 15 residues long. The V segment lost 5 bases and the J segment 4 bases; nucleotides outside the gene matches: 9. The CDR3 loop reads CASSQQSTSVETQYF. The CDR3 bases that were read are TGTGCCAGCAGCCAGCAGTCGACTAGCGTAGAGACC.